These T cell receptor beta chains were read from a single sample in a study of blood T cells in healthy people across ages. TCRdb itself ran the 5' RACE reads through MiXCR, one entry per CDR3 protein. This repertoire shows about 800,000 distinct CDR3 sequences, 55% to 70% found once; its top ten account for approximately 21%. Sequencing was performed on blood. The receptors shown here come from a man aged 30-40 years in good health. The CDR3 runs from the conserved cysteine through the conserved F or W. Each record gives: J gene, clone size, V gene, CDR3 protein. Expanded clones get a size class; other rows say once, few or many, or leave the size out.

-	-	TRBV30	CASSIQGEQYF
TRBJ1-2	few	TRBV7-2	CASSPGVGLDYGYTF
-	once	TRBV24-1	CATSTRGAPLYEQYF
TRBJ2-1	few	TRBV29-1	CSATESSYNEQFF
TRBJ2-1	-	TRBV7-2	CASRSRAGPSYNEQFF
TRBJ2-7	-	TRBV20-1	CSASGTGTIYEQYF
-	-	TRBV20-1	CSGRHGAYEQYF
TRBJ2-1	-	TRBV7-2	CASSLLAVTGSGEQFF
TRBJ1-2	once	TRBV20-1	CSASIGGDYGYTF
TRBJ2-1	few	TRBV4-3	CASSQDRGLANEQFF
TRBJ2-3	-	TRBV6-5	CASRQDRITDTQYF
TRBJ2-4	-	TRBV7-9	CASSAPSPLEQYF